This T cell receptor (beta chain) is drawn from a study of blood T cell repertoires in COVID-19. Study context: The United States, Italy and Spain supplied acute and convalescent COVID-19 samples. PBMCs, B-cell-depleted T cells, or T cells were the source of the cDNA or gDNA that made up the material.

Participant-given clinical history determined each cohort assignment. Deletions cut 1 base from V and 7 bases from J, with 7 bases between. This CDR3 spans 12 amino acids. To note about this clone: The same CDR3 can be traced to other DNA sequences in this sample.

Original handling: Scientists estimated how many nucleated cells there were by amplifying reference gene primers. Sequencing was performed with immunoSEQ multiplex PCR; in TCRdb, only in-frame clones are kept and a portion is missing. The V and J calls and the clone size are those of that table, but D and trimming were determined from the DNA. This sample has about 300,000 clones, with 75% to 90% found just once. The sequenced sample consisted of PBMCs or T cells enriched from blood (not recorded which). The chain is built from TRBV12-3 or TRBV12-4 and TRBJ1-1; possibly TRBD1 for D (6 bases). The receptor's source is a woman in her 30s who had been exposed to COVID-19. The CDR3 nucleotides are TGTGCCAGCAGTTTAGTAGGGGGTGAAGCTTTCTTT. It specifies CASSLVGGEAFF.